A single sample gave rise to the 24 T cell receptor beta chains below, sequenced in a study of T cell responses to AZD1222 COVID-19 vaccine. Generated by immunoSEQ multiplex PCR, the TCRdb table keeps only in-frame clones and is missing some. Among roughly 150,000 clones listed, around 85% were seen once. The input for sequencing was peripheral blood, taken after recovery from COVID-19. All receptors come from an adult who had recovered from COVID-19.

The chain couples TRBV15 to TRBJ2-5; no clear D gene. Trimming removed 1 base from V and 2 bases from J, with 5 bases in between. Germline CDR1 reads LNHNV; CDR2 reads YYDKDF (reference sequence). The CDR3 totals 13 residues. The CDR3 loop is CATSRGYQETQYF. CDR3 sequence (DNA): TGTGCCACCAGCAGAGGCTATCAAGAGACCCAGTACTTC.

The rearrangement links TRBV6-2 or TRBV6-3 to TRBJ2-3, with D unresolved. The germline V gene has CDR1 MNHEY and CDR2 SVGEGT. Trimming shortened V by 4 bases and J by 1 base, and 6 bases separated the two germline ends. The CDR3 length is 13 residues. The CDR3 loop reads CASSSLGTDTQYF. In DNA form, the CDR3 reads TGTGCCAGCAGTTCCCTGGGCACAGATACGCAGTATTTT.

The chain has TRBV19 and TRBJ2-4; D is tentatively TRBD1 or TRBD2 (5 bases each). CDR3 length equals 16 residues. Germline V CDR1 and CDR2: LNHDA, SQIVND (reference sequence). Trimming removed 2 bases at V and 3 bases at J, with 14 bases between. The CDR3 region has the DNA TGTGCCAGTAGTATATGGGGAGAGGGGAGCAAAAACATTCAGTACTTC. This gives the protein CASSIWGEGSKNIQYF.

This clone occurred many times. The chain couples TRBV27 to TRBJ1-2; a possible D gene is TRBD1 (5 bases). The germline CDR1 and CDR2 sequences are MNHEY and SMNVEV (reference sequence). The CDR3 has 14 amino acids. Trimming left V 0 bases short and J 5 bases short, with 10 bases between. This CDR3 reads CASSLSRGGYGYTF. In DNA form, the CDR3 reads TGTGCCAGCAGTTTATCAAGGGGAGGTTATGGCTACACCTTC.

The V gene is TRBV7-3, the J gene TRBJ1-3; tentative D call: TRBD1 (6 bases). V was clipped by 4 bases and J by 9 bases, with 13 bases between them. This CDR3 is built from 13 residues. Per the germline V gene, CDR1 is SGHTA and CDR2 is FQGTGA. The CDR3 protein is CASSYNRESTIYF. CDR3 nucleotides: TGTGCCAGCAGCTACAACAGGGAGAGCACCATATATTTT.

The V call is TRBV5-6, the J call TRBJ1-1; D is uncertain. Trimming pared 1 base from V and 5 bases from J, leaving 9 bases between. Germline V gene lookup returns CDR1 SGHDT and CDR2 YYEEEE. This CDR3 comprises 13 residues. In nucleotides, the CDR3 is TGTGCCAGCAGCTTGCTAAAAAGGACTGAAGCTTTCTTT. Amino acids: CASSLLKRTEAFF.

The rearrangement links TRBV18 to TRBJ2-7, with TRBD2 as a possible D gene (5 bases). Trimming shortened V by 0 bases and J by 7 bases, and 22 bases separated the two germline ends. The germline V gene encodes CDR1 KGHSH and CDR2 LQKENI. The CDR3 sequence is 17 residues long. This CDR3 reads CASSPPVREPNHREQYF. The CDR3 DNA is TGTGCCAGCTCACCACCGGTGAGGGAGCCGAATCATAGGGAGCAGTACTTC.

The chain employs TRBV29-1 and TRBJ2-2, with D possibly being TRBD1 (6 bases). Germline V gene lookup returns CDR1 SQVTM and CDR2 ANQGSEA. CDR3 length equals 11 residues. This CDR3 is CTIHRDGELFF. In DNA form, the CDR3 reads TGCACCATTCACAGGGACGGGGAGCTGTTTTTT.

About this clone: The junction shows a germline mismatch at one end, possibly a read error. The rearrangement joins TRBV3-1 (or the pseudogene TRBV3-2) to TRBJ2-7, with a tentative D call TRBD1 (6 bases). This CDR3 contains 11 residues. Per the germline V gene, CDR1 is LGHDT and CDR2 is YNNKEL (reference sequence). The CDR3 sequence is CASSQTGRKLF. The CDR3 region has the DNA TGTGCCAGCAGCCAAACAGGGAGAAAGCTCTTC.

V and J are TRBV5-5 and TRBJ1-2, with D maybe TRBD1 (5 bases). The CDR3 totals 14 residues. Trimming left V 3 bases short and J 14 bases short, with 23 bases between. CDR1 SGHKS and CDR2 YYEKEE come from the germline V gene (reference sequence). CDR3 sequence: CASSSFQGIPFSTF. Written as DNA, the CDR3 is TGTGCCAGCAGCTCATTTCAGGGAATACCCTTCTCTACCTTC. Full variable domain (remainder filled in from reference TRBV5-5 and TRBJ1-2): DAGVTQSPTHLIKTRGQQVTLRCSPISGHKSVSWYQQVLGQGPQFIFQYYEKEERGRGNFPDRFSARQFPNYSSELNVNALLLGDSALYLCASSSFQGIPFSTFGSGTRLTVV.

This clone was detected a few times. The chain has TRBV4-2 and TRBJ1-6, with TRBD1 matching 7 bases. Germline values: CDR1 LGHNA, CDR2 YNFKEQ. V dropped 0 bases and J dropped 9; count of bases not matched to a gene: 5. CDR3 length: 15 residues. In DNA, the CDR3 is TGTGCCAGCAGCCAAGAACGGACAGGAGGTTCACCCCTCCACTTT. Translating gives CASSQERTGGSPLHF.

The chain has TRBV2 and TRBJ2-1; no clear D. V was cut by 7 bases and J by 8 bases, with 18 bases left in between. This CDR3 comprises 14 residues. The V gene's germline CDR1 is SNHLY and CDR2 FYNNEI. Here the CDR3 reads CASTRAPPTDEQFF. The CDR3, as DNA: TGTGCCAGCACCCGGGCCCCACCGACGGATGAGCAGTTCTTC. Complete variable domain (other parts from reference TRBV2 and TRBJ2-1): EPEVTQTPSHQVTQMGQEVILRCVPISNHLYFYWYRQILGQKVEFLVSFYNNEISEKSEIFDDQFSVERPDGSNFTLKIRSTKLEDSAMYFCASTRAPPTDEQFFGPGTRLTVL.

The CDR3: CASSLNRGGGYTF. CDR3 nucleotides: TGTGCCAGCAGTTTAAACAGGGGTGGTGGCTACACCTTC. This rearrangement joins TRBV12-3 or TRBV12-4 to TRBJ1-2; 7 nucleotides match TRBD1. This CDR3 has 13 residues. Germline trimming cut 2 bases from V and 7 bases from J; bases unmatched to any gene: 4.

The V gene is TRBV27, the J gene TRBJ1-1; unclear D gene. CDR3 length: 12 amino acids. Trimming took off 5 bases at V and 4 bases at J, with 8 bases between the two ends. CDR1 and CDR2 (germline): MNHEY, SMNVEV (reference sequence). The chain's CDR3 is CASSHTGTEAFF. Here the CDR3 DNA reads TGTGCCAGCAGTCACACGGGCACTGAAGCTTTCTTT.

The genes are TRBV7-2 and TRBJ2-7, with D possibly matching TRBD2 (6 bases). The CDR3 has 14 amino acids. V was clipped by 8 bases and J by 3 bases, with 17 bases between them. Germline V gene data show CDR1 as SGHTA and CDR2 as FQGNSA. CDR3 nucleotide sequence: TGTGCCAGCGGTCGAAGGGGAGGAAGCTACGAGCAGTACTTC. Encoded protein: CASGRRGGSYEQYF.

In its sample, this clone was seen once. The chain couples TRBV29-1 to TRBJ2-7, with TRBD1 matching 7 bases. Germline assignment: CDR1 SQVTM and CDR2 ANQGSEA. This CDR3 region has 11 residues. Germline trimming cut 7 bases from V and 7 bases from J; bases unmatched to any gene: 7. In DNA form, the CDR3 reads TGCAGCGGCCGACAGGGACGTGAGCAGTACTTC. Its translation is CSGRQGREQYF.

This chain links TRBV13 with TRBJ2-2; TRBD2 matches 12 bases. Losses at the gene ends were 2 bases for V and 5 bases for J; bases not matched to a gene: 6. Germline CDR1 and CDR2: PRHDT and FYEKMQ (reference sequence). CDR3 size: 17 residues. This chain's CDR3 is CASSLLAGGPGTGELFF. The CDR3 DNA follows: TGTGCCAGCAGCTTACTAGCGGGAGGGCCCGGGACCGGGGAGCTGTTTTTT.

CDR3 bases: TGTGCCAGCAGCCCCCAGGGTCAGCCCCAGCATTTT. Protein: CASSPQGQPQHF. The chain links TRBV7-9 to TRBJ1-5; possibly TRBD1 for D (5 bases). This CDR3 spans 12 amino acids. Germline CDR1 is SEHNR and CDR2 is FQNEAQ (reference sequence). Trimming left V 5 bases short and J 6 bases short, with 8 bases between.

This clone was observed a few times. The V and J genes are TRBV7-5 and TRBJ2-1. TRBV7-5 is marked as a pseudogene. CDR3 length equals 15 residues. CDR3 amino acids: CVRSYPGVRGTEQFF. The CDR3 coding sequence is TGTGTCAGAAGCTACCCGGGGGTGAGGGGGACTGAGCAGTTCTTC.

The chain links TRBV10-2 to TRBJ1-5; 7 nucleotides match TRBD1. Germline CDR1 WSHSY, CDR2 SAAADI. CDR3 length: 14 residues. V gave up 3 bases and J gave up 6 bases; unmatched junction bases: 5. CDR3 sequence reads: CASSDRAGGQPQHF. The CDR3 DNA sequence: TGCGCCAGCAGTGACAGGGCAGGGGGTCAGCCCCAGCATTTT.

V and J are TRBV10-3 and TRBJ2-1; D may be TRBD2 (6 bases). Germline V gives CDR1 ENHRY, CDR2 SYGVKD. Trimming removed 0 bases from V and 4 bases from J, with 13 bases in between. The CDR3 runs 16 residues. The chain's CDR3 is CAISESGGRPYNEQFF. CDR3 coding DNA: TGTGCCATCAGTGAGTCTGGGGGGAGGCCTTACAATGAGCAGTTCTTC.

This clone has a single count. The rearrangement joins TRBV27 to TRBJ1-5; 9 bases are shared with TRBD1. V lost 6 bases to trimming and J lost 1 base; unmatched junction nucleotides: 7. CDR1 and CDR2 from the germline V gene are MNHEY and SMNVEV (reference sequence). The CDR3 contains 16 residues. The CDR3 DNA reads as TGTGCCAGCAGACCTAAACAGGGGGCAAGCAATCAGCCCCAGCATTTT. Its protein is CASRPKQGASNQPQHF.

CDR3 loop: CASSPWGGDRNTGELFF. For the CDR3, the DNA is TGCGCCAGCAGCCCCTGGGGGGGGGACAGGAACACCGGGGAGCTGTTTTTT. The chain uses TRBV5-1 and TRBJ2-2; perhaps D is TRBD1 or TRBD2 (7 bases each). V was pared by 4 bases and J by 1 base, with 17 bases between. Per the germline V gene, CDR1 is SGHRS and CDR2 is YFSETQ. This CDR3 spans 17 amino acids.

The chain has TRBV7-8 and TRBJ2-7; D is undetermined. This CDR3 region has 14 residues. Between the trimmed V and J ends, which lost 5 bases and 2 bases, there was a span of 13 bases. Germline V gene lookup returns CDR1 SGHVS and CDR2 FQNEAQ. Written as DNA, the CDR3 is TGTGCCAGCAGCCCACTAATCCGGGCCTACGAGCAGTACTTC. Residues: CASSPLIRAYEQYF.